This T cell receptor beta chain came from a study of blood T cell repertoires in COVID-19. The wider study: The samples span acute and convalescent COVID-19 from the United States, Italy and Spain. Nucleic acid was either cDNA or gDNA, and it came from T cells, B-cell-depleted T cells, or PBMCs.

Original analysis: Reference gene primer amplification gave nucleated cell count estimates. The table came from immunoSEQ multiplex PCR; TCRdb's copy has only in-frame clones and leaves some out. That table is the source of V, J and clone size, and D and trimming were worked out from the DNA. The sample lists 250,000 to 350,000 clones; around 87% were seen once. This CDR3 comprises 15 residues. From germline, CDR1 is LGHDT and CDR2 YNNKEL (reference sequence). Trimming cost V 2 bases and J 4 bases; bases outside gene matches: 5. This TCR came from a woman aged 30 to 39 who had recovered from COVID-19. The material sequenced was peripheral blood. The rearrangement links TRBV3-1 (or the pseudogene TRBV3-2) to TRBJ1-2; 9 positions agree with TRBD1. CDR3 in amino acids: CASSQSGTGPYGYTF. The CDR3 bases are TGTGCCAGCAGCCAATCCGGGACAGGGCCCTATGGCTACACCTTC.